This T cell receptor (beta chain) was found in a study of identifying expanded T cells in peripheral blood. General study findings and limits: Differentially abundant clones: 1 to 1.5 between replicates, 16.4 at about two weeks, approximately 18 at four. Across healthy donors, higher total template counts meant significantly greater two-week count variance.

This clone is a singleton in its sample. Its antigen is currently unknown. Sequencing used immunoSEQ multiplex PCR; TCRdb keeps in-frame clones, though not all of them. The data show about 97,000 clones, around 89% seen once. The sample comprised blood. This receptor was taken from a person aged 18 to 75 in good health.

In DNA, the CDR3 is TGTGCCAGCAGCCAAGACACAGATACGCAGTATTTT. This translates into CASSQDTDTQYF. This chain joins TRBV7-9 and TRBJ2-3, with D unresolved. Germline CDR1 and CDR2: SEHNR and FQNEAQ (reference sequence). The ends were cut back, 5 bases at V and 2 bases at J, with 5 bases in the middle. The CDR3 is 12 residues long.